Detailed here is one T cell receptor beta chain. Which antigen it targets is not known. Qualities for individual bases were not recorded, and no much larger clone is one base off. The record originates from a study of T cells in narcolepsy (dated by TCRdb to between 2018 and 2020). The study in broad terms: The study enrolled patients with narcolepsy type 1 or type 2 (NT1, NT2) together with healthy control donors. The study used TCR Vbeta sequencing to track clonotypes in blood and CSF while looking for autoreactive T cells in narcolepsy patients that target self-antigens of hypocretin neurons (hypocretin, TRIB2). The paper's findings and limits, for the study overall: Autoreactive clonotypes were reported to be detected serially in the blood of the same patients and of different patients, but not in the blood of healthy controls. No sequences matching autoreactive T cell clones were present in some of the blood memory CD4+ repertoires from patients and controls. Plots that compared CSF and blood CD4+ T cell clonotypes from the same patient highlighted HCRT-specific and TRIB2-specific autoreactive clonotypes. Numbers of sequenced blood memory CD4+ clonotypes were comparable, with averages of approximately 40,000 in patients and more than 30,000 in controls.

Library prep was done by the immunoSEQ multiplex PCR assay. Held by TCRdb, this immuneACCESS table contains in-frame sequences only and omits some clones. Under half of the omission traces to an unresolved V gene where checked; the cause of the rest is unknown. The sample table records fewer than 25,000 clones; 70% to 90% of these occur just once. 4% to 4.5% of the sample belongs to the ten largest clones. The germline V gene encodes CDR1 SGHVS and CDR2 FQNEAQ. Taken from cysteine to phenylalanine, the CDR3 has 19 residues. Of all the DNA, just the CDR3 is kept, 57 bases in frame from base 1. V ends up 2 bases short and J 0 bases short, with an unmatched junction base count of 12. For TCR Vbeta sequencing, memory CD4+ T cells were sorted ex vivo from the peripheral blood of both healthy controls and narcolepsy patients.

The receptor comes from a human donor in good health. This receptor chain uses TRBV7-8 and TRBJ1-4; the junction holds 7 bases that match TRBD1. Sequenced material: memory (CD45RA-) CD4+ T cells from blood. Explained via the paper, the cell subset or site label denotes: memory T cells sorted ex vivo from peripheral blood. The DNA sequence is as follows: TGTGCCAGCAGCTTAACGAGCGACAGGGTCGCGGCAACTAATGAAAAACTGTTTTTT. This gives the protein CASSLTSDRVAATNEKLFF.